This entry describes one T cell receptor beta chain. CDR1 MNHEY and CDR2 SMNVEV come from the germline V gene (reference sequence). This CDR3 has 17 amino acids. J was trimmed by 3 bases and V by 0 bases; bases with no gene match: 8. This specimen comes from a study of blood T cell repertoires in COVID-19. As for the study in general: Both acute and convalescent COVID-19 samples were obtained from the United States, Italy and Spain. T cells, B-cell-depleted T cells, or PBMCs provided the cDNA or gDNA that served as material.

Under the authors' procedure: The assay estimated nucleated cells by amplifying reference gene primers. Using immunoSEQ multiplex PCR, the repertoire was profiled, and TCRdb retains in-frame clones only, with some absent. The DNA gave D and trimming, while V, J and clone size come from that table. Counted here are approximately 200,000 clones, roughly 94% occurring once; the ten biggest clones make up 0.6% to 0.8%. This TCR was sampled from a man between 25 and 39 years old with COVID-19, enrolled during active disease. Sequencing input: peripheral blood. This rearrangement joins TRBV27 to TRBJ1-3; 7 nucleotides line up with TRBD1. In nucleotides, the CDR3 is TGTGCCAGCAGTTTATCGGTAGGGGGCGCTTTTGGAAACACCATATATTTT. It codes for CASSLSVGGAFGNTIYF.